This T cell receptor (beta chain) was documented in a study of T cells in localized non-small cell lung cancer. General study findings and limits: Adjacent lung held a median approximately 57 of the top 100 tumor clones.

In regard to this clone: What it recognizes is unknown.

In germline, CDR1 is MDHEN, CDR2 SYDVKM. Trimming stripped 6 bases from V and 0 bases from J, with 15 bases between. The CDR3 extends over 15 amino acids. The data were produced by immunoSEQ multiplex PCR, yet TCRdb's version contains in-frame clones alone and is incomplete. The table has some 15,000 clones, about 80% seen once. Material: peripheral blood, obtained before any cancer treatment. The chain combines TRBV28 with TRBJ2-7; tentative D call: TRBD2 (6 bases). This TCR came from a male donor at least 60 years old with stage I lung adenocarcinoma. The CDR3 DNA reads TGTGCCAGCAGCATAGACTCGACTAGCTCCTACGAGCAGTACTTC. Translation gives CASSIDSTSSYEQYF.